This TCR beta chain was captured by sequencing in a study of CD8+ T cells in alopecia areata. Overall study context: Oral tofacitinib, 5 to 10 mg twice daily, was given in an open-label trial. Percent of scalp involved defined treated patients' severity scores.

V lost 8 bases and J 2 bases, leaving 18 bases between the germline ends. Germline V lookup: CDR1 MGHDK, CDR2 SYGVNS. The length of the CDR3 is 15 residues. cDNA reverse transcribed from extracted RNA served as the sequencing template. Profiling relied on immunoSEQ multiplex PCR, and the TCRdb table lists in-frame clones only, not all of them. The data hold about 190,000 clones, with roughly 60% observed a single time. As to treatment: oral pan-JAK inhibitor, 5-10 mg twice daily. Notes on the study in general: Lesional scalp, especially alopecia totalis/universalis, showed higher clonality than normal scalp.

On this clone itself: Its antigen is undetermined.

The chain couples TRBV25-1 to TRBJ1-2; a possible D gene is TRBD1 (6 bases). The sequence derives from a human donor with alopecia areata. The specimen was CD4+ T cells sorted from blood, collected at week 24, from a patient treated with tofacitinib. The DNA for the CDR3 is TGTGCCAGCCTAGGCCTGGGGGGGGCAAACTATGGCTACACCTTC. It translates to CASLGLGGANYGYTF.